These T cell receptor beta chains were read from a single sample in a study of cytomegalovirus exposure and HLA in healthy donors. Generated by immunoSEQ multiplex PCR, the TCRdb table keeps only in-frame clones and is missing some. The sample consists of over 110,000 clones, 70% to 80% of them appearing once. Sequenced material: PBMCs. These receptors all stem from a woman aged 18-29 years in good health and CMV-seropositive. Both conserved end residues are part of each CDR3. The D gene is left open where the match is weak. Clone size is given for some rows only: seen once, a few or many times, or a class if the clone is expanded.

TRBD1	TRBV6-1	TRBJ1-2	.	CASRDRGRPFYGYTF	TGTGCCAGCAGGGACAGGGGGCGCCCCTTTTATGGCTACACCTTC
.	TRBV6-1	TRBJ1-4	.	CASSEVAGAANEKLFF	TGTGCCAGCAGTGAAGTGGCAGGGGCGGCTAATGAAAAACTGTTTTTT
.	TRBV6-4	TRBJ1-6	.	CASSETPDSNSPLHF	TGTGCCAGCAGTGAAACTCCGGACTCTAATTCACCCCTCCACTTT
TRBD1	TRBV6-1	TRBJ1-2	.	CASSLDREWGYTF	TGTGCCAGCAGCCTGGACAGGGAGTGGGGCTACACCTTC
.	TRBV7-2	TRBJ2-7	.	CASSLGSEYEQYF	TGTGCCAGCAGCTTAGGTTCGGAGTACGAGCAGTACTTC
TRBD1	TRBV7-2	TRBJ1-1	.	CASSLGTGAAFF	TGTGCCAGCAGCTTAGGCACAGGGGCAGCTTTCTTT
TRBD1	TRBV2	TRBJ1-5	.	CASRRGQGSQPQHF	TGTGCCAGCAGGCGGGGACAGGGTAGTCAGCCCCAGCATTTT
.	TRBV7-9	TRBJ1-4	.	CASSLRRTGRTNEKLFF	TGTGCCAGCAGCTTAAGGAGGACGGGGAGGACTAATGAAAAACTGTTTTTT
TRBD1	TRBV29-1	TRBJ1-1	few	CSVRTGGNTEAFF	TGCAGCGTTCGGACAGGGGGGAACACTGAAGCTTTCTTT
.	TRBV10-1	TRBJ2-2	.	CASSTGLLSRELFF	TGCGCCAGCAGCACGGGACTTCTCTCCAGGGAGCTGTTTTTT
.	TRBV6-5	TRBJ1-5	once	CASRSGDWGNQPQHF	TGTGCCAGCAGATCGGGGGATTGGGGCAATCAGCCCCAGCATTTT
.	TRBV19	TRBJ1-5	.	CASNLGRGYSNQPQHF	TGTGCCAGTAACTTGGGGCGGGGGTATAGCAATCAGCCCCAGCATTTT
TRBD1	TRBV7-9	TRBJ1-4	.	CASSLGGQGGEKLFF	TGTGCCAGCAGCTTAGGCGGACAGGGGGGTGAAAAACTGTTTTTT
.	TRBV7-7	TRBJ2-5	.	CASSVSSGVGQYF	TGTGCCAGCAGCGTTTCCTCAGGGGTTGGCCAGTACTTC
.	TRBV7-2	TRBJ1-4	.	CASSRSGVTNEKLFF	TGTGCCAGCAGCCGGTCCGGGGTCACTAATGAAAAACTGTTTTTT
TRBD1	TRBV5-1	TRBJ2-1	.	CASSRYRDRGRNEQFF	TGCGCCAGCAGCCGATACCGGGACAGGGGACGCAATGAGCAGTTCTTC